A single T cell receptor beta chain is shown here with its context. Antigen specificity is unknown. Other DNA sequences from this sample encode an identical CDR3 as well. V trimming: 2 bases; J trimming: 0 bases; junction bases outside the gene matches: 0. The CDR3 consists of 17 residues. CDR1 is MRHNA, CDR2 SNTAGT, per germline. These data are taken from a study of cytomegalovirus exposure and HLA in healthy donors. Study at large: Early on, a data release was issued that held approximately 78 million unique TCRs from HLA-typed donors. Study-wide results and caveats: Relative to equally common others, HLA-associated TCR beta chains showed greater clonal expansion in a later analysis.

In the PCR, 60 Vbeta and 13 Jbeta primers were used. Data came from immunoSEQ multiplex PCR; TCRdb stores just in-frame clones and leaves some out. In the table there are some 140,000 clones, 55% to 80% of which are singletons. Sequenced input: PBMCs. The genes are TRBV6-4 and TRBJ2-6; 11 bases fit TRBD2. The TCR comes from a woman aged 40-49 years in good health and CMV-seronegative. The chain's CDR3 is CASSDGTSGSGANVLTF. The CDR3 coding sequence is TGTGCCAGCAGTGACGGGACTAGCGGCTCTGGGGCCAACGTCCTGACTTTC.